The 27 T cell receptor beta chains listed next were all sequenced from one sample in a study of regulatory T cells in long-lasting Graves disease (dated by TCRdb to about 2021). Library preparation was by multiplex PCR. Instrument on record: Illumina HiSeq 4000. iRepertoire HTBI primers and Arm-PCR amplification of CDR3 regions were used to construct TCR beta libraries. The public reads were reprocessed in TCRdb via fastp at Q25 and MiXCR, keeping in-frame beta chains. Rows matching on CDR3 protein sequence are summarized as one entry with the most common DNA and genes. This sample is represented by 300,000 to 500,000 distinct CDR3 sequences; about 20% of them were singletons. Clones ranked in the top ten supply around 20% of the sample. The time point label for this specimen denotes: persistent/refractory GD, antithyroid drugs over 5 years with positive TRAb. RNA was extracted from PBMCs in TRIzol for both TCR sequencing and RNA sequencing.

Sequenced here: peripheral blood mononuclear cells (PBMCs), sampled when the disease was refractory, from a patient treated with antithyroid drugs. All receptors derive from a female donor with Graves disease.

The table lists this clonotype with a few counts. This chain joins TRBV6-5 and TRBJ2-7, with unresolved D. V dropped 4 bases and J dropped 1 base, with 11 bases sitting between them. CDR3 length: 14 amino acids. Germline V lookup: CDR1 MNHEY, CDR2 SVGAGI. The CDR3 region has the DNA TGTGCCAGCAGTTGGGTCGACGGTTCCTACGAGCAGTACTTC. Translated, it gives CASSWVDGSYEQYF.

The chain employs TRBV7-2 and TRBJ1-5, with a tentative D call TRBD1 (5 bases). The CDR3 consists of 16 residues. Germline V gene sequence: CDR1 SGHTA, CDR2 FQGNSA. Trimming left V 3 bases short and J 2 bases short, with 14 bases between. CDR3 DNA sequence: TGTGCCAGCAGCTTTCAAAGTTGGGGGGGCAATCAGCCCCAGCATTTT. Translation gives CASSFQSWGGNQPQHF.

The rearrangement joins TRBV10-2 to TRBJ1-1; D is undetermined. The CDR3 loop spans 14 amino acids. Deletions cut 3 bases from V and 2 bases from J, with 10 bases between. Germline values: CDR1 WSHSY, CDR2 SAAADI. The DNA of the CDR3 is TGCGCCAGCAGTGAACGGCAGCCAAACACTGAAGCTTTCTTT. Its translation: CASSERQPNTEAFF.

This rearrangement joins TRBV7-9 to TRBJ2-6; D not resolved. V lost 4 bases and J 0 bases, leaving 10 bases between the germline ends. Germline V gene lookup returns CDR1 SEHNR and CDR2 FQNEAQ (reference sequence). This CDR3 region has 16 residues. The CDR3 protein is CASSSHSGSGANVLTF. Written as DNA, the CDR3 is TGTGCCAGCAGCTCGCATTCGGGCTCTGGGGCCAACGTCCTGACTTTC.

The chain joins TRBV7-2 to TRBJ2-7; 15 bases are shared with TRBD2. The CDR3 totals 16 residues. V shed 5 bases and J 4 bases; nucleotides not matched to a gene: 6. CDR1 is SGHTA and CDR2 is FQGNSA in the germline V gene. CDR3 nucleotides: TGTGCCAGCAGCAAGGGACTAGCGGGAGGACGGTACGAGCAGTACTTC. Translation gives CASSKGLAGGRYEQYF.

This clonotype was observed at least ten times. The V gene is TRBV28, the J gene TRBJ1-2; D uncertain. Germline V gene sequence: CDR1 MDHEN, CDR2 SYDVKM. The CDR3 totals 15 residues. Deletions cut 1 base from V and 4 bases from J, with 13 bases between. CDR3 nucleotide sequence: TGTGCCAGCAGTTTATCAGTCAGGCGATCCTATGGCTACACCTTC. Encoded protein: CASSLSVRRSYGYTF.

This chain joins TRBV27 and TRBJ1-3; the D is unclear. Germline values: CDR1 MNHEY, CDR2 SMNVEV (reference sequence). This CDR3 contains 11 residues. Trimming took off 7 bases at V and 3 bases at J, with 4 bases between the two ends. CDR3 region: CASTDGNTIYF. The CDR3 nucleotides read TGTGCCAGCACGGATGGAAACACCATATATTTT.

This clonotype has ten or more counts. The chain joins TRBV28 to TRBJ2-7; 10 positions agree with TRBD2. With 6 bases clipped from V and 4 bases from J, the junction kept 9 bases outside the gene matches. The CDR3 is 15 residues long. Germline CDR1 and CDR2: MDHEN and SYDVKM. CDR3 DNA: TGTGCCAGCAGCGCAGCTAGCGGGGGAGGATACGAGCAGTACTTC. Protein: CASSAASGGGYEQYF.

In the case of this clonotype: Because it lacks the conserved phenylalanine or tryptophan at the end, this CDR3 is likely a read error. The chain carries TRBV7-9 and TRBJ2-7; 9 bases match TRBD2. This CDR3 region has 15 residues. V was pared by 1 base and J by 5 bases, with 6 bases of the junction left unmatched. CDR1 is SEHNR and CDR2 is FQNEAQ in the germline V gene (reference sequence). The CDR3 DNA follows: TGTGCCAGCAGCTTAGTTGCGGGAGGGCCGGACGAGCAGTACTCC. Translating gives CASSLVAGGPDEQYS.

The chain combines TRBV12-3 or TRBV12-4 with TRBJ2-2, with a weak D call TRBD2 (7 bases). V was shortened by 3 bases and J by 0 bases, with 11 bases between the two germline ends. The CDR3 totals 16 residues. The CDR3 DNA reads TGTGCCAGCAGTTTCGGGGGGCCCTCGAACACCGGGGAGCTGTTTTTT. It translates to CASSFGGPSNTGELFF.

The V call is TRBV27, the J call TRBJ2-7; TRBD2 matches 7 bases. Per germline, CDR1 MNHEY and CDR2 SMNVEV (reference sequence). The CDR3 is 14 amino acids. Trimming at V came to 3 bases and at J to 6 bases, leaving 8 bases not matched to a gene. CDR3 region: CASSLGGRVSEQYF. The CDR3 bases are TGTGCCAGCAGTTTGGGTGGGAGGGTCTCCGAGCAGTACTTC.

The chain joins TRBV2 to TRBJ2-5; TRBD2 might be the D (5 bases). The CDR3 contains 14 residues. V dropped 2 bases and J dropped 2 bases, with 9 bases sitting between them. From germline, CDR1 is SNHLY and CDR2 FYNNEI. CDR3 amino acids: CASSEIGRQETQYF. For the CDR3, the DNA is TGTGCCAGCAGTGAAATAGGGAGACAAGAGACCCAGTACTTC.

This clonotype has only a few counts. The chain carries TRBV5-1 and TRBJ1-1; 8 nucleotides line up with TRBD1. CDR3 length: 15 residues. Germline values: CDR1 SGHRS, CDR2 YFSETQ. V shed 4 bases and J 1 base; nucleotides not matched to a gene: 6. CDR3 protein: CASSGSTGENTEAFF. CDR3 nucleotides: TGCGCCAGCAGCGGATCGACAGGGGAGAACACTGAAGCTTTCTTT.

V is TRBV29-1 and J is TRBJ2-1; D remains ambiguous. Germline V gene data show CDR1 as SQVTM and CDR2 as ANQGSEA. V lost 4 bases to trimming and J lost 0 bases, with 7 bases between them. The CDR3 runs 13 residues. CDR3: CSVAKSSYNEQFF. CDR3 coding DNA: TGCAGCGTTGCGAAGAGCTCCTACAATGAGCAGTTCTTC.

This sequence joins TRBV4-2 and TRBJ2-7; 9 bases agree with TRBD2. Unmatched junction bases numbered 5, after V lost 0 bases and J lost 2 bases. The CDR3 runs 16 residues. CDR1 is LGHNA and CDR2 is YNFKEQ in the germline V gene. CDR3 coding DNA: TGTGCCAGCAGCCAAGAGATTGCGGGAGGGCCCTACGAGCAGTACTTC. Its protein product is CASSQEIAGGPYEQYF.

This clonotype was recorded at least ten times. V is TRBV6-5 and J is TRBJ2-5, with no clear D. Trimming cost V 2 bases and J 3 bases, with 1 base left between them. Germline assignment: CDR1 MNHEY and CDR2 SVGAGI. CDR3 length: 11 amino acids. Here the CDR3 reads CASSYEETQYF. For the CDR3, the DNA is TGTGCCAGCAGTTACGAAGAGACCCAGTACTTC.

This clonotype has a count of ten or more. The rearrangement uses TRBV6-1 and TRBJ2-7; TRBD2 matches at 8 bases. J was trimmed by 2 bases and V by 6 bases; bases with no gene match: 12. This CDR3 spans 16 amino acids. In germline, CDR1 is MNHNS, CDR2 SASEGT. The CDR3 nucleotides are TGTGCCAGCAGCGTTACGGGGGGGACCACGACCTACGAGCAGTACTTC. Protein sequence: CASSVTGGTTTYEQYF.

This clonotype was seen at least ten times. CDR3 DNA sequence: TGTGCCAGTAGAGGACAGACCGATGGCTACACCTTC. Its protein product is CASRGQTDGYTF. V is TRBV19 and J is TRBJ1-2; D possibly corresponds to TRBD1 (6 bases). This CDR3 comprises 12 residues. V dropped 6 bases and J dropped 6 bases, with 11 bases sitting between them. The V gene's germline CDR1 is LNHDA and CDR2 SQIVND (reference sequence).

This chain connects TRBV5-5 to TRBJ1-2, with D unresolved. The ends were cut back, 4 bases at V and 3 bases at J, with 10 bases in the middle. Germline CDR1 and CDR2: SGHKS and YYEKEE (reference sequence). The CDR3 loop spans 13 amino acids. CDR3 region: CASSDTVYYGYTF. The CDR3 region has the DNA TGTGCCAGCAGCGATACAGTTTACTATGGCTACACCTTC.

This clonotype was observed at least ten times. The gene calls are TRBV29-1 and TRBJ2-5; no reliable D call. The CDR3 length is 13 residues. Germline-derived CDR1 and CDR2 are SQVTM and ANQGSEA. V was shortened by 7 bases and J by 4 bases, with 16 bases between the two germline ends. Here the CDR3 reads CSGRRAVGETQYF. CDR3 sequence (DNA): TGCAGCGGTAGACGGGCGGTCGGAGAGACCCAGTACTTC.

V gene TRBV29-1 combines with J gene TRBJ1-3; 8 positions agree with TRBD1. V was pared by 1 base and J by 7 bases, with 9 bases of the junction left unmatched. The CDR3 runs 15 residues. Germline-derived CDR1 and CDR2 are SQVTM and ANQGSEA. This CDR3 reads CSVEAPDRGGNTIYF. In nucleotides, the CDR3 is TGCAGCGTTGAAGCGCCCGACAGGGGTGGTAACACCATATATTTT.

This clonotype was picked up many times. The gene calls are TRBV3-1 and TRBJ2-5; D is undetermined. CDR1 and CDR2 from the germline V gene are LGHDT and YNNKEL (reference sequence). The V end was cut by 2 bases, the J end by 7 bases, with 11 bases between. CDR3 length: 13 amino acids. CDR3 residues: CASSQSRSGTQYF. The CDR3 DNA reads as TGTGCCAGCAGCCAATCCCGGAGTGGGACCCAGTACTTC.

This clonotype has more than one count but fewer than ten. The chain has TRBV11-3 and TRBJ2-1; 9 positions agree with TRBD2. From germline, CDR1 is SGHNT and CDR2 YENEEA. The junction had 1 base not matched to a gene; V was cut back by 1 base and J by 3 bases. The CDR3 is 15 residues long. CDR3 nucleotides: TGTGCCAGCAGCTTAGGAGCGGGAGGCTACAATGAGCAGTTCTTC. It yields the protein CASSLGAGGYNEQFF. Complete variable domain (other parts from reference TRBV11-3 and TRBJ2-1): EAGVVQSPRYKIIEKKQPVAFWCNPISGHNTLYWYLQNLGQGPELLIRYENEEAVDDSQLPKDRFSAERLKGVDSTLKIQPAELGDSAVYLCASSLGAGGYNEQFFGPGTRLTVL.

The chain recombines TRBV6-1 with TRBJ1-1; D uncertain. Germline CDR1 MNHNS, CDR2 SASEGT. The CDR3 loop spans 14 amino acids. V was cut by 6 bases and J by 6 bases, with 17 bases left in between. In nucleotides, the CDR3 is TGTGCCAGCAGGGGAACGGGTCGAAGCTCTGAAGCTTTCTTT. Protein product: CASRGTGRSSEAFF.

This clonotype occurred many times. The chain employs TRBV27 and TRBJ2-7, with TRBD2 matching over 7 bases. The germline gives CDR1 MNHEY, CDR2 SMNVEV (reference sequence). The CDR3 is 14 residues long. V dropped 2 bases and J dropped 4; count of bases not matched to a gene: 5. The CDR3 nucleotides read TGTGCCAGCAGTTTAGGCGGAGCGGGGTACGAGCAGTACTTC. Translation: CASSLGGAGYEQYF.

This clonotype was recorded many times. The chain joins TRBV28 to TRBJ1-5; TRBD1 matches at 12 bases. The length of the CDR3 is 19 residues. Per germline, CDR1 MDHEN and CDR2 SYDVKM. V gave up 5 bases and J gave up 2 bases; unmatched junction bases: 13. CDR3 amino acids: CASSGNRDRGRRGNQPQHF. The DNA of the CDR3 is TGTGCCAGCAGTGGGAACCGGGACAGGGGGCGCCGGGGCAATCAGCCCCAGCATTTT.

As for this clonotype: It may be a read error: a sequence one base away is much more abundant. V usage is TRBV7-8 and J usage is TRBJ2-2; a possible D gene is TRBD1 (7 bases). This CDR3 contains 12 residues. CDR1 SGHVS and CDR2 FQNEAQ come from the germline V gene. The DNA for the CDR3 is TGTGCCAGCATGGAGGGGGCCGGGGAGCCGTTTTTT. The encoded protein is CASMEGAGEPFF.